This TCR beta chain derives from a study of blood T cell repertoires in COVID-19. Study information: Samples came from the United States, Italy and Spain, spanning acute and convalescent COVID-19. Nucleic acid was either cDNA or gDNA, and it came from T cells, B-cell-depleted T cells, or PBMCs.

As handled by the study authors: Nucleated cell number was recorded as an estimate derived from reference gene primer amplification. Here immunoSEQ multiplex PCR was the method, and the copy in TCRdb shows in-frame clones only, minus some. That table supplies the V and J calls and clone size; D and trimming were determined from the DNA. This table has about 85,000 clones, around 90% appearing once. Per germline, CDR1 SQVTM and CDR2 ANQGSEA. Unmatched junction bases numbered 2, after V lost 7 bases and J lost 1 base. The CDR3 extends over 13 amino acids. This chain connects TRBV29-1 to TRBJ2-2; 8 nucleotides agree with TRBD1. This TCR derives from a woman older than 75 with active or convalescent COVID-19. The sequenced sample was peripheral blood. The CDR3 coding sequence is TGCAGCGCCGGGACAGGGAACACCGGGGAGCTGTTTTTT. This translates into CSAGTGNTGELFF.